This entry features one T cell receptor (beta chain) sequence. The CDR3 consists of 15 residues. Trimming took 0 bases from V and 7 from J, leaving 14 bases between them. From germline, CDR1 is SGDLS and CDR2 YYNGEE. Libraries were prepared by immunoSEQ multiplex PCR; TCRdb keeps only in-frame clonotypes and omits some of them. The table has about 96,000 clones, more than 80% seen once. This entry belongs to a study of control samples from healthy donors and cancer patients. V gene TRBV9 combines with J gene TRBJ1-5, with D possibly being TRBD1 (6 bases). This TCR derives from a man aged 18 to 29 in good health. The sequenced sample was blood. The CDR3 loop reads CASSVGFGGRQPQHF. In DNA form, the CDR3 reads TGTGCCAGCAGCGTAGGGTTTGGGGGCAGGCAGCCCCAGCATTTT. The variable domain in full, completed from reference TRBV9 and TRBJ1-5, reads DSGVTQTPKHLITATGQRVTLRCSPRSGDLSVYWYQQSLDQGLQFLIQYYNGEERAKGNILERFSAQQFPDLHSELNLSSLELGDSALYFCASSVGFGGRQPQHFGDGTRLSIL.